This T cell receptor beta chain was found in a study of regulatory T cells in long-lasting Graves disease. Time point in this sample: newly diagnosed GD, antithyroid drugs for less than 3 months. The TCR library was made from RNA that had been extracted from PBMCs in TRIzol. The CDR3 loop spans 14 amino acids. Germline CDR1 and CDR2: MNHEY and SVGEGT. CDR3-region Arm-PCR and iRepertoire HTBI primers produced the TCR beta libraries. TCRdb passed the multiplex PCR reads through MiXCR, listing each CDR3 protein once. The sample consists of approximately 460,000 distinct CDR3 sequences, about a sixth of them appearing once. These data were also reused for a study on T cells in Graves' hyperthyroidism and ophthalmopathy. That report notes: Aged 18 to 65, the patients had hyperthyroidism that was newly diagnosed and had lasted under 2 months.

The sample in question was peripheral blood mononuclear cells (PBMCs), obtained at new diagnosis, from a patient treated with antithyroid drugs. The chain joins TRBV6-2 or TRBV6-3 to TRBJ2-3, with 10 nucleotides matching TRBD2. The J call may be faulty, since TRBJ2-1 better matches the DNA end. The TCR comes from a woman in her thirties with Graves disease. CDR3 amino acids: CASRALAGETEQFF. DNA of the CDR3: TGTGCCAGCAGGGCGCTAGCGGGAGAAACTGAGCAGTTCTTC.